The 16 T cell receptor beta chains given below trace back to one sample, sequenced in a study of T cells in Graves' hyperthyroidism and ophthalmopathy. Template material for amplifying TCR beta CDR3 regions consisted of RNA transcripts. The HTBI primer set was used in a first-round RT-PCR of the TCR CDR3. Using its own MiXCR run on the multiplex PCR reads, TCRdb lists one record per CDR3 protein. The sample consists of more than 600,000 distinct CDR3 sequences, 16% of them appearing once. Sequencing used blood. The receptors come from a man younger than 30 with Graves' hyperthyroidism.

Ten or more counts support this clonotype. This chain joins TRBV28 and TRBJ1-1, with 8 nucleotides matching TRBD1. The ends lost 5 bases at V and 0 bases at J; junction bases unmatched: 2. CDR1 is MDHEN, CDR2 SYDVKM, per germline. The CDR3 totals 14 residues. The CDR3 nucleotides read TGTGCCAGCAGTGGACAGGGAGTGAACACTGAAGCTTTCTTT. It encodes CASSGQGVNTEAFF.

This clonotype was counted at least ten times. The CDR3 spells CASIPDSHQPQHF. The CDR3 bases are TGTGCCAGCATTCCCGACAGCCATCAGCCCCAGCATTTT. The J gene is TRBJ1-5, the V gene TRBV6-1; weak D call: TRBD1 (5 bases). V was shortened by 7 bases and J by 5 bases, with 12 bases between the two germline ends. Germline loops: CDR1 MNHNS, CDR2 SASEGT. The CDR3 runs 13 residues.

V gene TRBV2 combines with J gene TRBJ1-6; D gene unclear. This CDR3 region has 13 residues. Germline-derived CDR1 and CDR2 are SNHLY and FYNNEI. The V gene lost 8 bases and the J gene lost 9 bases, with 14 bases spanning the gap. DNA of the CDR3: TGTGCCAGCCAAGGCCCGGCCGGTTCACCCCTCCACTTT. Protein sequence: CASQGPAGSPLHF.

In this sample, this clonotype turned up a few times. The gene calls are TRBV11-2 and TRBJ2-7; TRBD1 might be the D (6 bases). Trimming removed 4 bases from V and 2 bases from J, with 12 bases in between. In germline, CDR1 is SGHAT, CDR2 FQNNGV. The length of the CDR3 is 14 residues. The DNA of the CDR3 is TGTGCCAGCAGCTCCCGCAGGGGCCCCTACGAGCAGTACTTC. Its protein product is CASSSRRGPYEQYF.

In this sample, this clonotype turned up many times. The rearrangement joins TRBV2 to TRBJ1-1; 8 bases are shared with TRBD1. Germline V gene sequence: CDR1 SNHLY, CDR2 FYNNEI. V lost 5 bases and J lost 9; bases outside the gene matches: 8. This CDR3 is built from 13 residues. The chain's CDR3 is CASSYSGTGQAFF. The CDR3 DNA is TGTGCCAGCAGTTATTCCGGGACAGGTCAAGCTTTCTTT.

The chain uses TRBV9 and TRBJ2-4; D might be TRBD2 (5 bases). The CDR3 totals 14 residues. CDR1 and CDR2 (germline): SGDLS, YYNGEE. V lost 0 bases, J lost 6 bases, and 10 bases lay in between. The CDR3 is CASSVATAANIQYF. DNA of the CDR3: TGTGCCAGCAGCGTAGCTACAGCGGCAAACATTCAGTACTTC.

The rearrangement joins TRBV4-1 to TRBJ2-1, with D possibly being TRBD1 (6 bases). Looked up from germline, CDR1 is MGHRA and CDR2 is YSYEKL. The V end was cut by 6 bases, the J end by 7 bases, with 13 bases between. CDR3 length: 13 amino acids. CDR3 DNA sequence: TGCGCCAGCAGGACCCTAACAGGGAATGAGCAGTTCTTC. The encoded protein is CASRTLTGNEQFF.

This chain connects TRBV9 to TRBJ1-1, with a tentative D call TRBD1 (5 bases). The CDR3 contains 15 residues. CDR1 and CDR2 (germline): SGDLS, YYNGEE. V was clipped by 4 bases and J by 4 bases, with 17 bases between them. The CDR3 nucleotides read TGTGCCAGCAGCTCGCAGGGAGGGTTCGGCACTGAAGCTTTCTTT. Protein sequence: CASSSQGGFGTEAFF.

In its sample, this clonotype was seen a few times. V usage is TRBV20-1 and J usage is TRBJ2-1; unclear D gene. V was trimmed by 3 bases and J by 7 bases, leaving 19 bases between them. Germline V gene sequence: CDR1 DFQATT, CDR2 SNEGSKA (reference sequence). CDR3 length: 15 amino acids. Here the CDR3 reads CSARRKGFAVNEQFF. Written as DNA, the CDR3 is TGCAGTGCTAGGAGGAAGGGATTCGCCGTTAATGAGCAGTTCTTC.

The chain carries TRBV12-3 or TRBV12-4 and TRBJ1-1; maybe TRBD1 (5 bases). The CDR3 runs 13 residues. V was trimmed by 7 bases and J by 4 bases, leaving 13 bases between them. The CDR3 reads CASTAQVTTEAFF. In DNA form, the CDR3 reads TGTGCCAGCACCGCACAGGTTACCACTGAAGCTTTCTTT.

This clonotype was detected many times. The chain is built from TRBV12-3 or TRBV12-4 and TRBJ1-2; 7 nucleotides align to TRBD1. The V and J ends lost 11 bases and 5 bases, in that order; junction bases with no gene match: 14. CDR3 size: 14 residues. CDR3 bases: TGTGCCGTGGAACCGGGACAGCGAACTTATGGCTACACCTTC. Translating gives CAVEPGQRTYGYTF.

This clonotype was recorded many times. This chain uses TRBV11-3 with TRBJ1-2; maybe TRBD1 (6 bases). Trimming removed 0 bases at V and 4 bases at J, with 18 bases between. This CDR3 is 17 amino acids long. The germline gives CDR1 SGHNT, CDR2 YENEEA. This chain's CDR3 is CASSLDRLGQSGYGYTF. Here the CDR3 DNA reads TGTGCCAGCAGCTTAGATCGGCTCGGACAGTCAGGCTATGGCTACACCTTC.

CDR3 DNA: TGTGCCAGCAGTTTTAAGGGGATTTACACCGGGGAGCTGTTTTTT. Its protein product is CASSFKGIYTGELFF. This chain joins TRBV27 and TRBJ2-2, with D perhaps matching TRBD1 (5 bases). CDR3 size: 15 residues. Germline-derived CDR1 and CDR2 are MNHEY and SMNVEV (reference sequence). The V gene lost 3 bases and the J gene lost 3 bases, with 11 bases spanning the gap.

This clonotype was picked up many times. The chain links TRBV28 to TRBJ2-7, with a weak D call TRBD2 (6 bases). The germline CDR1 and CDR2 sequences are MDHEN and SYDVKM. V lost 8 bases, J lost 0 bases, and 8 bases lay in between. CDR3 length equals 12 residues. CDR3 region: CASRGSSYEQYF. In DNA, the CDR3 is TGTGCCAGCCGGGGGAGCTCCTACGAGCAGTACTTC.

This chain uses TRBV4-1 with TRBJ2-1; D is unresolved. Germline loops: CDR1 MGHRA, CDR2 YSYEKL. The V end was cut by 0 bases, the J end by 8 bases, with 17 bases between. The CDR3 extends over 16 amino acids. In DNA, the CDR3 is TGCGCCAGCAGCCAAGAAAGGCTAGTCAGAGGCGATGAGCAGTTCTTC. Protein sequence: CASSQERLVRGDEQFF.

Turning to this clonotype: No DNA is shown, since the ends of the CDR3 on it are uncertain; the CDR3 is the one TCRdb lists. V gene TRBV9 combines with J gene TRBJ2-7. Per germline, CDR1 SGDLS and CDR2 YYNGEE. The CDR3 is 14 residues long, counting both termini. The CDR3 protein is CASSVVSSSGEQYF.